The rows below give T cell receptor beta chains drawn from one sample of a study of blood T cell repertoires in COVID-19. Here immunoSEQ multiplex PCR was the method, and the copy in TCRdb shows in-frame clones only, minus some. The sample holds about 78,000 clones, about 89% seen once. Sequencing used peripheral blood. These receptors were taken from a man in his forties or fifties with active or convalescent COVID-19. CDR3s include the opening cysteine and the closing phenylalanine or tryptophan. D genes are given only for firm matches. The listing skips clone size in some rows; elsewhere it reads once, few, many or a size class.

v_gene	d_gene	abundance	j_gene	CDR3aa	CDR3nt
TRBV7-9	TRBD1	-	TRBJ1-6	CASSPPGTGGSPLHF	TGTGCCAGCAGCCCGCCCGGGACAGGAGGGTCACCCCTCCACTTT
TRBV14	-	-	TRBJ1-4	CASSQVEGVGKLFF	TGTGCCAGCAGCCAAGTGGAGGGAGTTGGAAAACTGTTTTTT
TRBV4-3	-	-	TRBJ2-1	CASSLLGDEQFF	TGCGCCAGCAGCCTGTTAGGGGATGAGCAGTTCTTC
TRBV18	-	-	TRBJ1-4	CASSPGATNEKLFF	TGTGCCAGCTCACCCGGGGCAACTAATGAAAAACTGTTTTTT
TRBV6-5	TRBD1	once	TRBJ2-5	CASSKNPDRGETQYF	TGTGCCAGCAGTAAGAACCCGGACAGGGGGGAGACCCAGTACTTC
TRBV6-4	TRBD1	-	TRBJ2-7	CASAAGQGYEQYF	TGTGCCAGCGCCGCGGGACAGGGCTACGAGCAGTACTTC
TRBV7-2	TRBD2	-	TRBJ2-2	CASSITGGTGELFF	TGTGCCAGCAGCATAACGGGGGGCACCGGGGAGCTGTTTTTT
TRBV4-1	-	-	TRBJ1-4	CASSQQRSTNEKLFF	TGCGCCAGCAGCCAACAGCGGTCAACTAATGAAAAACTGTTTTTT
TRBV9	-	-	TRBJ2-5	CASSVETAQETQYF	TGTGCCAGCAGCGTAGAAACAGCACAAGAGACCCAGTACTTC
TRBV28	-	-	TRBJ2-7	CASSSDKSSYEQYF	TGTGCCAGCAGTTCCGACAAGAGCTCCTACGAGCAGTACTTC
TRBV5-5	-	-	TRBJ2-5	CASSPRPDTQETQYF	TGTGCCAGCAGTCCCCGCCCGGACACCCAAGAGACCCAGTACTTC
TRBV5-1	-	-	TRBJ2-1	CASRFRVSSYNEQFF	TGCGCCAGCAGATTTCGGGTGAGCTCCTACAATGAGCAGTTCTTC
TRBV28	-	-	TRBJ2-3	CASSPAGPRGDTQYF	TGTGCCAGCAGTCCCGCGGGACCACGGGGAGATACGCAGTATTTT
TRBV7-8	-	large	TRBJ1-1	CASSLGTEPEAFF	TGTGCCAGCAGCTTAGGAACAGAACCTGAAGCTTTCTTT
TRBV6-6	-	-	TRBJ2-5	CASSYSWQYQETQYF	TGTGCCAGCAGTTACTCGTGGCAGTACCAAGAGACCCAGTACTTC
TRBV30	TRBD1	-	TRBJ1-4	CAWSSGDSLNEKLFF	TGTGCCTGGAGTTCAGGGGACAGCCTTAATGAAAAACTGTTTTTT
TRBV7-9	TRBD1	-	TRBJ2-1	CASSLVRTGAGDEQFF	TGTGCCAGCAGCTTAGTTCGGACAGGGGCTGGGGATGAGCAGTTCTTC
TRBV28	-	once	TRBJ1-1	CAGTRGGNTEAFF	TGTGCCGGCACCCGCGGGGGAAACACTGAAGCTTTCTTT
TRBV20-1	-	-	TRBJ2-2	CSASSSRGNGELFF	TGCAGTGCTAGTTCTAGCAGGGGAAACGGGGAGCTGTTTTTT
TRBV19	-	-	TRBJ1-3	CASSINWEAGNTIYF	TGTGCCAGTAGTATAAACTGGGAGGCTGGAAACACCATATATTTT
TRBV28	TRBD1	-	TRBJ2-2	CASSLWGQGGTGELFF	TGTGCCAGCAGTTTATGGGGACAGGGGGGGACCGGGGAGCTGTTTTTT
TRBV30	-	-	TRBJ1-5	CAWSWREGRPQHF	TGTGCCTGGAGTTGGAGGGAAGGACGGCCCCAGCATTTT
TRBV10-2	-	-	TRBJ1-1	CASSESRQVPTEAFF	TGCGCCAGCAGTGAGTCCCGACAGGTCCCCACTGAAGCTTTCTTT
TRBV21-1	-	-	TRBJ2-2	CASSRPGTGELFF	TGTGCCAGCAGCCGTCCCGGTACCGGGGAGCTGTTTTTT
TRBV30	-	-	TRBJ1-1	CAWSRDSNTEAFF	TGTGCCTGGAGTAGAGACAGTAACACTGAAGCTTTCTTT
TRBV5-4	-	-	TRBJ2-1	CASSLGGSRSYNEQFF	TGTGCCAGCAGCTTGGGCGGCTCACGGTCCTACAATGAGCAGTTCTTC
TRBV3-1/TRBV3-2	TRBD1	-	TRBJ2-7	CASSPPGGSYEQYF	TGTGCCAGCAGCCCACCAGGGGGCTCCTACGAGCAGTACTTC
TRBV10-1	TRBD1	-	TRBJ1-4	CASSAGQGNEKLFF	TGCGCCAGCAGTGCGGGACAGGGTAATGAAAAACTGTTTTTT
TRBV5-1	TRBD1	-	TRBJ1-6	CASSLRSDRGNSPLHF	TGCGCCAGCAGCTTGAGGTCGGACAGGGGTAATTCACCCCTCCACTTT
TRBV19	TRBD1	once	TRBJ1-5	CASSDTGGSNQPQHF	TGTGCCAGTAGTGATACAGGGGGAAGCAATCAGCCCCAGCATTTT
TRBV6-5	TRBD2	-	TRBJ2-5	CASSYSPGGQETQYF	TGTGCCAGCAGTTACTCGCCGGGGGGCCAAGAGACCCAGTACTTC
TRBV7-9	-	few	TRBJ2-5	CASSPWTGRETQYF	TGTGCCAGCAGCCCCTGGACTGGAAGAGAGACCCAGTACTTC
TRBV24-1	TRBD1	-	TRBJ2-3	CATSDYGQGAGDTQYF	TGTGCCACCAGTGACTACGGACAGGGGGCGGGAGATACGCAGTATTTT
TRBV2	-	-	TRBJ2-3	CASSASTDTQYF	TGTGCCAGCAGTGCCTCTACAGATACGCAGTATTTT
TRBV7-2	TRBD1	-	TRBJ2-5	CASRRTGIETQYF	TGTGCCAGCCGACGGACAGGGATTGAGACCCAGTACTTC
TRBV24-1	TRBD1	-	TRBJ1-3	CANWDRGPAGNTIYF	TGTGCCAATTGGGACAGGGGGCCGGCTGGAAACACCATATATTTT
TRBV30	-	-	TRBJ1-2	CAWRRPPSQGGDGYTF	TGTGCCTGGAGGAGGCCCCCTTCACAGGGAGGGGATGGCTACACCTTC
TRBV27	TRBD2	-	TRBJ2-5	CASRGGTSGGETQYF	TGTGCCAGCAGGGGCGGGACTAGCGGGGGTGAGACCCAGTACTTC
TRBV5-1	-	-	TRBJ2-1	CASSLDDFPEQFF	TGCGCCAGCAGCCTCGACGACTTCCCTGAGCAGTTCTTC